Shown below are 28 T cell receptor beta chains from a single sample sequenced in a study of regulatory T cells in long-lasting Graves disease. Regarding time point: newly diagnosed GD, antithyroid drugs for less than 3 months. The TCR library used RNA extracted from PBMCs. Relying on iRepertoire HTBI primers and Arm-PCR of CDR3 regions, the team built TCR beta libraries. TCRdb recomputed calls from the multiplex PCR reads with MiXCR, one row per CDR3 protein. The sample carries approximately 400,000 distinct CDR3 sequences, about 10% recorded once. This sample was also put to use in a study of T cells in Graves' hyperthyroidism and ophthalmopathy.

Sequenced here: peripheral blood mononuclear cells (PBMCs), sampled at new diagnosis, from a patient treated with antithyroid drugs. All receptors derive from a young woman with Graves disease.

This clonotype has a count of ten or more. J is TRBJ2-1 and V is TRBV28, with 16 nucleotides matching TRBD2. CDR1 is MDHEN and CDR2 is SYDVKM in the germline V gene. J lost 8 bases, V lost 7 bases, and 8 bases had no gene match. The CDR3 spans 16 residues. The CDR3 here is CASNTQGTSGRDEQFF. The DNA of the CDR3 is TGTGCCAGCAATACGCAGGGGACTAGCGGGAGGGATGAGCAGTTCTTC. Looking up the rest from reference TRBV28 and TRBJ2-1 gives the full variable domain: DVKVTQSSRYLVKRTGEKVFLECVQDMDHENMFWYRQDPGLGLRLIYFSYDVKMKEKGDIPEGYSVSREKKERFSLILESASTNQTSMYLCASNTQGTSGRDEQFFGPGTRLTVL.

This chain links TRBV29-1 with TRBJ2-2, with D possibly TRBD2 on 6 matching bases. In germline, CDR1 is SQVTM, CDR2 ANQGSEA. This CDR3 is 15 amino acids long. The chain's CDR3 is CGTPGPPSQNGELFF. CDR3 coding DNA: TGCGGGACTCCCGGGCCTCCGTCTCAGAACGGGGAGCTGTTTTTT.

This clonotype showed up many times. V is TRBV2 and J is TRBJ2-5; D is possibly TRBD1 (6 bases). With 5 bases removed from V and 5 bases from J, the gap between germline ends came to 12 bases. The germline gives CDR1 SNHLY, CDR2 FYNNEI. The CDR3 runs 13 residues. The CDR3 region has the DNA TGTGCCAGCAGTCTACAGGGTATCGAGACCCAGTACTTC. As protein: CASSLQGIETQYF. The whole variable domain, remainder taken from reference TRBV2 and TRBJ2-5, is EPEVTQTPSHQVTQMGQEVILRCVPISNHLYFYWYRQILGQKVEFLVSFYNNEISEKSEIFDDQFSVERPDGSNFTLKIRSTKLEDSAMYFCASSLQGIETQYFGPGTRLLVL.

This clonotype has just a few counts. The rearrangement joins TRBV7-2 to TRBJ1-3; D gene uncertain. This CDR3 is built from 16 residues. The germline CDR1 and CDR2 sequences are SGHTA and FQGNSA. Trimming stripped 0 bases from V and 0 bases from J, with 9 bases between. The DNA for the CDR3 is TGTGCCAGCAGCTTAGCGAGGACTCTCTCTGGAAACACCATATATTTT. Translating it yields CASSLARTLSGNTIYF.

This clonotype has at least ten counts. This chain joins TRBV13 and TRBJ2-7, with D tentatively TRBD1 (5 bases). CDR1 PRHDT and CDR2 FYEKMQ come from the germline V gene (reference sequence). Trimming cost V 0 bases and J 2 bases, with 17 bases left between them. CDR3 size: 17 residues. CDR3: CASSLGTRHQGAYEQYF. In DNA, the CDR3 is TGTGCCAGCAGCTTAGGGACACGCCACCAAGGGGCCTACGAGCAGTACTTC. The full variable domain, with the rest looked up from reference TRBV13 and TRBJ2-7, is AAGVIQSPRHLIKEKRETATLKCYPIPRHDTVYWYQQGPGQDPQFLISFYEKMQSDKGSIPDRFSAQQFSDYHSELNMSSLELGDSALYFCASSLGTRHQGAYEQYFGPGTRLTVT.

This clonotype appeared many times. This chain joins TRBV6-1 and TRBJ2-7, with D possibly called TRBD1 or TRBD2 (5 bases each). Germline V CDR1 and CDR2: MNHNS, SASEGT. V dropped 5 bases and J dropped 1 base, with 12 bases sitting between them. The CDR3 contains 14 residues. This chain's CDR3 is CASSTGWTSYEQYF. The CDR3 DNA reads TGTGCCAGCAGTACAGGCTGGACTTCCTACGAGCAGTACTTC.

This clonotype has at least ten counts. V gene TRBV20-1 combines with J gene TRBJ1-2, with D tentatively TRBD1 (5 bases). This CDR3 is built from 13 residues. CDR1 is DFQATT, CDR2 SNEGSKA, per germline (reference sequence). Trimming took off 6 bases at V and 2 bases at J, with 13 bases between the two ends. The CDR3 nucleotides are TGCAGTGCCAGAAGGGGACTCAACTATGGCTACACCTTC. It specifies CSARRGLNYGYTF.

This clonotype was counted many times. The rearrangement joins TRBV12-3 or TRBV12-4 to TRBJ1-1; D remains ambiguous. Trimming stripped 3 bases from V and 4 bases from J, with 6 bases between. This CDR3 has 12 residues. The CDR3 coding sequence is TGTGCCAGCAGTTTGAATCCCACTGAAGCTTTCTTT. It specifies CASSLNPTEAFF.

This clonotype has a count of ten or more. The rearrangement joins TRBV10-3 to TRBJ1-4; no clear D gene. This CDR3 is built from 14 residues. Trimming shortened V by 3 bases and J by 5 bases, and 10 bases separated the two germline ends. Germline values: CDR1 ENHRY, CDR2 SYGVKD. This CDR3 reads CAISDPGENEKLFF. CDR3 sequence (DNA): TGTGCCATCAGTGACCCCGGGGAAAATGAAAAACTGTTTTTT.

In this sample, this clonotype turned up many times. This chain connects TRBV7-9 to TRBJ2-5; a possible D gene is TRBD2 (7 bases). This CDR3 comprises 14 residues. Between the trimmed V and J ends, which lost 4 bases and 5 bases, there was a span of 14 bases. Germline V gives CDR1 SEHNR, CDR2 FQNEAQ (reference sequence). Here the CDR3 DNA reads TGTGCCAGCAGCTCCCTGGGGGGGCTGGAGACCCAGTACTTC. Translation: CASSSLGGLETQYF. Together with reference TRBV7-9 and TRBJ2-5, the CDR3 gives the full variable domain: DTGVSQNPRHKITKRGQNVTFRCDPISEHNRLYWYRQTLGQGPEFLTYFQNEAQLEKSRLLSDRFSAERPKGSFSTLEIQRTEQGDSAMYLCASSSLGGLETQYFGPGTRLLVL.

At least ten counts were recorded for this clonotype. The CDR3 loop is CASSLVLVGEQFF. DNA for the CDR3: TGTGCCAGCAGCTTAGTACTAGTGGGTGAGCAGTTCTTC. The chain links TRBV7-8 to TRBJ2-1, with D possibly being TRBD2 (5 bases). Deletions cut 1 base from V and 9 bases from J, with 10 bases between. CDR1 SGHVS and CDR2 FQNEAQ come from the germline V gene. The CDR3 is 13 amino acids.

This clonotype was counted only a few times. This CDR3 fails to terminate in the conserved phenylalanine or tryptophan, so it likely reflects a read error. The J gene is TRBJ1-2, the V gene TRBV20-1; 8 nucleotides line up with TRBD1. This CDR3 is 13 amino acids long. The V gene's germline CDR1 is DFQATT and CDR2 SNEGSKA (reference sequence). Trimming at V came to 4 bases and at J to 6 bases, leaving 7 bases not matched to a gene. The CDR3 region has the DNA TGCAGTGCTACTCAGGGGGCGCCCAATGGCTACACCCTC. As protein: CSATQGAPNGYTL.

This clonotype was picked up many times. This sequence joins TRBV7-9 and TRBJ1-2; 7 bases fit TRBD1. V shed 7 bases, J shed 6 bases, and the junction held 14 bases outside the gene matches. There are 15 residues in the CDR3. CDR1 and CDR2 from the germline V gene are SEHNR and FQNEAQ (reference sequence). CDR3 sequence: CASTLSGGFHHGYTF. The DNA for the CDR3 is TGTGCCAGCACCCTCTCAGGGGGGTTCCATCATGGCTACACCTTC.

As concerns this clonotype: A much more abundant neighbour one base away suggests this may be a read error. The rearrangement links TRBV30 to TRBJ1-2; D is unresolved. With 3 bases removed from V and 7 bases from J, the gap between germline ends came to 9 bases. The germline V gene has CDR1 GTSNPN and CDR2 SVGIG (reference sequence). This CDR3 has 11 residues. CDR3 nucleotide sequence: TGTGCCTGGAGGGAGGGTTTTGGCTACACCTTC. Residues: CAWREGFGYTF.

This clonotype showed up just a few times. V is TRBV4-1 and J is TRBJ1-1; D remains ambiguous. The V gene lost 6 bases and the J gene lost 4 bases, with 15 bases spanning the gap. The CDR3 covers 14 residues. The germline V gene encodes CDR1 MGHRA and CDR2 YSYEKL. CDR3 sequence (DNA): TGCGCCAGCAGGATCTTGGGCGCGGGCACTGAAGCTTTCTTT. It codes for CASRILGAGTEAFF.

Details on this clonotype: A much more abundant neighbour one base away suggests this may be a read error. CDR3 sequence reads: CASRASADDQPQHF. The CDR3 DNA reads TGTGCCAGCAGGGCAAGCGCGGATGATCAGCCCCAGCATTTT. The chain uses TRBV28 and TRBJ1-5; no clear D gene. Per germline, CDR1 MDHEN and CDR2 SYDVKM. V gave up 6 bases and J gave up 5 bases, with 14 bases separating them. CDR3 length: 14 amino acids.

The J gene is TRBJ2-1, the V gene TRBV20-1; 7 nucleotides match TRBD1. The CDR3 extends over 21 amino acids. The V gene end was trimmed by 3 bases and the J gene end by 6 bases; junction bases not matched to a gene: 29. The germline V gene encodes CDR1 DFQATT and CDR2 SNEGSKA (reference sequence). In DNA, the CDR3 is TGCAGTGCTAGGGACGGGCTCGAGACAGGGAAGCCGGGACAAAGATCCAATGAGCAGTTCTTC. It yields the protein CSARDGLETGKPGQRSNEQFF.

There are many counts of this clonotype. This sequence joins TRBV29-1 and TRBJ2-1; a weak D match, TRBD1 (6 bases). Trimming took off 3 bases at V and 2 bases at J, with 14 bases between the two ends. This CDR3 has 15 residues. Germline V gene data show CDR1 as SQVTM and CDR2 as ANQGSEA. The DNA for the CDR3 is TGCAGCGTTGAGAACAGGGCGTTTACCTACAATGAGCAGTTCTTC. Translation: CSVENRAFTYNEQFF.

With regard to this clonotype: One base away lies a much larger clone, so this may be a sequencing read error. The rearrangement links TRBV12-5 to TRBJ1-6, with 8 bases aligning to TRBD1. Germline CDR1 is LGHNT and CDR2 is FRNRAP. This CDR3 is built from 19 residues. The CDR3 nucleotides are TGTGCTAGTGCATTGGGGACAGGCCGCTTAAGCTCCTATAATTCACCCCCCCACTTT. Its translation: CASALGTGRLSSYNSPPHF.

This clonotype came up a few times. This chain joins TRBV27 and TRBJ2-5; TRBD2 might be the D (5 bases). CDR1 and CDR2 (germline): MNHEY, SMNVEV (reference sequence). Trimming took 2 bases from V and 5 from J, leaving 15 bases between them. The CDR3 loop spans 15 amino acids. The CDR3 sequence: CASSLGRVLFETQYF. CDR3 DNA: TGTGCCAGCAGTTTAGGGCGGGTGTTGTTCGAGACCCAGTACTTC.

This clonotype appeared a few times. V gene TRBV9 combines with J gene TRBJ1-1, with a possible D match to TRBD1 (5 bases). The CDR3 is 15 amino acids. V lost 4 bases and J 0 bases, leaving 13 bases between the germline ends. Germline lookup yields CDR1 SGDLS and CDR2 YYNGEE. CDR3 sequence: CASSSAGTLNTEAFF. The CDR3 DNA sequence: TGTGCCAGCAGCTCGGCAGGGACCCTGAACACTGAAGCTTTCTTT. Looking up the rest from reference TRBV9 and TRBJ1-1 gives the full variable domain: DSGVTQTPKHLITATGQRVTLRCSPRSGDLSVYWYQQSLDQGLQFLIQYYNGEERAKGNILERFSAQQFPDLHSELNLSSLELGDSALYFCASSSAGTLNTEAFFGQGTRLTVV.

Notes on this clonotype: One end of the junction fails to match germline, which may point to a read error. The V gene is TRBV12-3 or TRBV12-4, the J gene TRBJ2-3, with TRBD2 identical over 8 bases. This CDR3 is built from 15 residues. CDR3 nucleotide sequence: TGTGCCAGCAGCTTTGGACTAGCCAGAACAGGTACGCAGTATTTT. Its translation is CASSFGLARTGTQYF.

This clonotype was seen many times. The J gene is TRBJ1-5, the V gene TRBV20-1, with D perhaps TRBD1 (6 bases). V was trimmed by 1 base and J by 0 bases, leaving 10 bases between them. Per the germline V gene, CDR1 is DFQATT and CDR2 is SNEGSKA (reference sequence). CDR3 size: 15 residues. The CDR3 DNA reads as TGCAGTGCTAGAGGGACAGTTTATAGCAATCAGCCCCAGCATTTT. It codes for CSARGTVYSNQPQHF.

This clonotype was found a few times. This sequence joins TRBV3-2 and TRBJ2-1; TRBD2 reflects the table's D call only, with no check against the DNA. TRBV3-2 is deemed a pseudogene. The length of the CDR3 is 22 residues. The CDR3 protein is CASSREGRVGADGRVSYNEQFF. As DNA, the CDR3 is TGTGCCAGCAGCCGGGAGGGGAGGGTTGGGGCGGATGGTAGAGTCTCCTACAATGAGCAGTTCTTC.

This clonotype has a count of ten or more. The chain links TRBV25-1 to TRBJ2-1, with no clear D. The V gene's germline CDR1 is MGHDK and CDR2 SYGVNS. There are 13 residues in the CDR3. Trimming stripped 2 bases from V and 6 bases from J, with 8 bases between. The CDR3 DNA reads as TGTGCCAGCAGTGAAGTACTATTCAATGAGCAGTTCTTC. Its translation is CASSEVLFNEQFF.

In this sample, this clonotype turned up many times. The CDR3 reads CASSLATLAGGSNEQFF. CDR3 sequence (DNA): TGTGCCAGCAGCTTAGCCACCCTAGCGGGAGGCTCGAATGAGCAGTTCTTC. The J gene is TRBJ2-1, the V gene TRBV7-2; 11 positions match TRBD2. From germline, CDR1 is SGHTA and CDR2 FQGNSA. The CDR3 loop spans 17 amino acids. Unmatched junction bases numbered 8, after V lost 0 bases and J lost 7 bases.

This clonotype occurred many times. The chain carries TRBV12-3 or TRBV12-4 and TRBJ2-7; D is perhaps TRBD2 (5 bases). The CDR3 is 16 residues long. The V end was cut by 3 bases, the J end by 3 bases, with 18 bases between. CDR3 in amino acids: CASSFKAWGVHYEQYF. In DNA, the CDR3 is TGTGCCAGCAGTTTTAAGGCCTGGGGAGTTCACTACGAGCAGTACTTC.

This clonotype has ten or more counts. The genes are TRBV7-9 and TRBJ2-1, with 12 bases lining up with TRBD2. Germline CDR1 is SEHNR and CDR2 is FQNEAQ (reference sequence). The CDR3 has 14 amino acids. V was pared by 5 bases and J by 6 bases, with 2 bases of the junction left unmatched. The CDR3 DNA is TGTGCCAGCAGCATGGGACTAGCGGGCAATGAGCAGTTCTTC. This codes for CASSMGLAGNEQFF.